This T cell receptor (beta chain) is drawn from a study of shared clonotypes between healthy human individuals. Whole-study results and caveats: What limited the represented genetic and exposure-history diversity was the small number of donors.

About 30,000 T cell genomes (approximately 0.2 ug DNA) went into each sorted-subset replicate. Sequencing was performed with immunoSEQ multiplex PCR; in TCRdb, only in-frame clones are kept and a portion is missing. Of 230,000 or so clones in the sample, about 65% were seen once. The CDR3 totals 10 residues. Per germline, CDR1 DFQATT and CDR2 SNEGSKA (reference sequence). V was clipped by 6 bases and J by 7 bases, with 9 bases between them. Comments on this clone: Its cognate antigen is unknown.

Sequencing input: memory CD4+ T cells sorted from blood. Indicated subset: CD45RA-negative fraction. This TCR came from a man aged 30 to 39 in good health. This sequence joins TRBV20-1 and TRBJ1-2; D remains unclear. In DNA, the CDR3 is TGCAGTGCGCTAAGCGGTGGCTACACCTTC. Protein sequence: CSALSGGYTF.